This T cell receptor (beta chain) was retrieved from a study of T-cell memory formation after mild COVID-19. Across the study: Most TCR clusters belonged to a single donor. Regarding the study as a whole: Pre-infection memory contained some responding clones, which suggested that cross-reactive memory had joined. CD4+ contracting clones were mainly CM and EM; CD8+ ones, EMRA.

The CDR3 totals 13 residues. V shed 0 bases and J shed 9 bases, with 9 bases lying between them. Germline V lookup: CDR1 SEHNR, CDR2 FQNEAQ (reference sequence). Comments on this clonotype: Its antigen is currently unknown.

UMIs and sample barcodes were carried by the TCR alpha and TCR beta cDNA libraries that 5'RACE produced using constant-segment primers. A single record per CDR3 protein comes from TCRdb applying MiXCR to the 5' RACE reads. Counted here are 250,000 or so distinct CDR3 sequences, approximately 19% occurring once; the ten biggest clones make up around 23%. Sequenced sample: PBMCs or a T cell subset sorted from them (not recorded which). This sequence was found in a man between 18 and 35 years old who had mild COVID-19 (a few samples of this study predate the infection). Cell type and time point are not known. J is TRBJ2-4 and V is TRBV7-9; the D gene is possibly TRBD2 (6 bases). DNA for the CDR3: TGTGCCAGCAGCTTAGCGGAGGGGAGCATTCAGTACTTC. Its translation is CASSLAEGSIQYF.